Listed below are T cell receptor beta chains from one sample, sequenced in a study of T cell responses to AZD1222 COVID-19 vaccine. The table came from immunoSEQ multiplex PCR; TCRdb's copy has only in-frame clones and leaves some out. There are about 100,000 clones in the sample; 87% occur only once, and around 4.4% lies in the top ten. The sample here was peripheral blood, taken on day 0 of MenACWY control vaccination. Every receptor here comes from an adult in good health. Both conserved end residues are part of each CDR3. The D gene is left open where the match is weak. Expanded clones get a size class; other rows say once, few or many, or leave the size out.

V gene,clone size,D gene,J gene,CDR3 length,CDR3 protein,CDR3 DNA
TRBV28,.,TRBD1,TRBJ1-5,18,CASSLSGQGTYSNQPQHF,TGTGCCAGCAGTTTATCGGGACAGGGGACTTATAGCAATCAGCCCCAGCATTTT
TRBV7-8,once,.,TRBJ1-1,13,CASSRTRATEAFF,TGTGCCAGCAGCCGAACCAGGGCTACTGAAGCTTTCTTT
TRBV28,.,TRBD1,TRBJ1-1,16,CASSLGGGQLNTEAFF,TGTGCCAGCAGCCTTGGGGGGGGACAGTTGAACACTGAAGCTTTCTTT
TRBV24-1,once,TRBD1,TRBJ1-2,14,CATSQTGPNYGYTF,TGTGCCACCAGCCAGACAGGGCCGAACTATGGCTACACCTTC
TRBV2,.,.,TRBJ2-7,14,CASTRAVGTYEQYF,TGTGCCAGCACCCGGGCCGTAGGGACCTACGAGCAGTACTTC
TRBV18,.,.,TRBJ1-6,15,CASSPGVALNSPLHF,TGTGCCAGCTCACCAGGCGTAGCCCTTAATTCACCCCTCCACTTT
TRBV25-1,.,.,TRBJ1-1,11,CASRGGTEAFF,TGTGCCAGCAGGGGCGGAACTGAAGCTTTCTTT
TRBV6-5,.,.,TRBJ1-6,16,CASSYGAVAGGSPLHF,TGTGCCAGCAGTTACGGTGCTGTCGCCGGCGGATCACCCCTCCACTTT
TRBV7-2,.,TRBD1,TRBJ2-2,16,CASSTHRGANTGELFF,TGTGCCAGCAGCACCCACAGGGGCGCGAACACCGGGGAGCTGTTTTTT
TRBV28,.,.,TRBJ1-2,12,CASSPTGIGYTF,TGTGCCAGCAGTCCAACAGGGATCGGCTACACCTTC
TRBV27,.,TRBD2,TRBJ2-1,14,CASKVAGEYNEQFF,TGTGCCAGCAAAGTAGCGGGAGAATACAATGAGCAGTTCTTC
TRBV7-2,.,.,TRBJ1-2,15,CASSSQGTNAEGYTF,TGTGCCAGCAGCTCGCAAGGGACGAATGCAGAAGGCTACACCTTC
TRBV6-1,.,.,TRBJ2-7,16,CASSELAGQGSYEQYF,TGTGCCAGCAGTGAATTAGCCGGGCAGGGTAGTTACGAGCAGTACTTC
TRBV7-6,.,TRBD1,TRBJ2-7,15,CASSRKGQGAYEQYF,TGTGCCAGCAGCCGAAAGGGACAGGGGGCCTACGAGCAGTACTTC
TRBV3-1/TRBV3-2,.,TRBD1,TRBJ2-6,14,CASSQNSRTGALTF,TGTGCCAGCAGCCAAAATTCGAGGACAGGGGCCCTGACTTTC
TRBV19,.,.,TRBJ1-2,13,CASSFGRNYGYTF,TGTGCCAGTAGTTTTGGGCGGAACTATGGCTACACCTTC
TRBV19,few,TRBD2,TRBJ2-5,14,CASSLVGAGETQYF,TGTGCCAGTAGTTTAGTAGGAGCGGGGGAGACCCAGTACTTC
TRBV5-6,.,TRBD1,TRBJ2-2,15,CASSLGQVNTGELFF,TGTGCCAGCAGCCTGGGACAGGTGAACACCGGGGAGCTGTTTTTT
TRBV28,.,.,TRBJ1-3,15,CASRPQGSGGNTIYF,TGTGCCAGCAGGCCACAGGGAAGCGGTGGAAACACCATATATTTT
TRBV9,.,.,TRBJ1-6,15,CASSGEAEPNSPLHF,TGTGCCAGCAGCGGGGAGGCAGAACCTAATTCACCCCTCCACTTT
TRBV6-5,.,.,TRBJ1-3,14,CASIPPGSGNTIYF,TGTGCCAGCATCCCACCGGGGTCTGGAAACACCATATATTTT
TRBV12-5,.,.,TRBJ2-3,13,CASGFYTTDTQYF,TGTGCTAGTGGTTTTTACACCACAGATACGCAGTATTTT
TRBV9,.,.,TRBJ2-3,12,CASSGFTDTQYF,TGTGCCAGCAGCGGTTTCACAGATACGCAGTATTTT